One sample yielded the 9 T cell receptor beta chains listed below, sequenced in a study of a mutant IDH1 vaccine in newly diagnosed glioma. The table came from immunoSEQ multiplex PCR; TCRdb's copy has only in-frame clones and leaves some out. The sample carries tens of thousands of clones, 88% recorded once. These receptors are not linked to any known antigen. Time point in this sample: week 35, safety follow-up. With topical imiquimod, each dose of the vaccine consisted of 300 ug of mutant IDH1 20-mer peptide. Specimen: PBMCs, collected from a glioma patient whose treatment included an IDH1 peptide vaccine. Every receptor here comes from a woman aged 40 to 55 with glioma.

Only one count was recorded for this clone. This chain uses TRBV4-1 with TRBJ1-1, with no clear D. The ends were cut back, 0 bases at V and 5 bases at J, with 16 bases in the middle. The germline V gene has CDR1 MGHRA and CDR2 YSYEKL. The CDR3 runs to 16 residues. The CDR3 is CASSQERAGGRTEAFF. CDR3 in DNA: TGCGCCAGCAGCCAAGAGAGGGCGGGCGGGCGAACTGAAGCTTTCTTT.

V is TRBV25-1 and J is TRBJ1-5; D is possibly TRBD1 (6 bases). The CDR3 extends over 13 amino acids. V was shortened by 6 bases and J by 3 bases, with 9 bases between the two germline ends. Germline V gives CDR1 MGHDK, CDR2 SYGVNS. CDR3 loop: CASRQGPNQPQHF. The DNA for the CDR3 is TGTGCCAGCAGACAGGGCCCCAATCAGCCCCAGCATTTT.

The chain recombines TRBV6-5 with TRBJ2-1; TRBD2 agrees at 8 bases. This CDR3 has 15 residues. Germline CDR1 MNHEY, CDR2 SVGAGI. The J segment lost 1 base and the V segment lost 2 bases, leaving 1 base of the junction unmatched. The CDR3 DNA reads TGTGCCAGCAGTTACGGGACTAGGTCCTACAATGAGCAGTTCTTC. Translation: CASSYGTRSYNEQFF.

This clone has just a few counts. The CDR3, as DNA: TGTGCCAGCAGACCAAAGACGGAACCAACTAATGAAAAACTGTTTTTT. It is translated as CASRPKTEPTNEKLFF. This chain joins TRBV2 and TRBJ1-4; D unresolved. The ends were cut back, 6 bases at V and 0 bases at J, with 14 bases in the middle. CDR1 is SNHLY, CDR2 FYNNEI, per germline. The CDR3 is made up of 16 amino acids.

The rearrangement joins TRBV10-1 to TRBJ2-2; 10 bases line up with TRBD1. Per germline, CDR1 WNHNN and CDR2 SYGVQD (reference sequence). The CDR3 loop spans 13 amino acids. V gave up 7 bases and J gave up 6 bases; unmatched junction bases: 2. CDR3 protein: CASTGQGAGELFF. In DNA form, the CDR3 reads TGCGCCAGCACCGGACAGGGGGCCGGGGAGCTGTTTTTT.

The chain carries TRBV4-2 and TRBJ2-1; 8 nucleotides align to TRBD2. J was trimmed by 8 bases and V by 0 bases; bases with no gene match: 6. The germline V gene has CDR1 LGHNA and CDR2 YNFKEQ. This CDR3 has 15 residues. CDR3 amino acids: CASSQERGAWYEQFF. CDR3 bases: TGTGCCAGCAGCCAAGAGCGGGGGGCGTGGTATGAGCAGTTCTTC.

The V call is TRBV10-1, the J call TRBJ1-1; no clear D gene. The CDR3 has 16 amino acids. Trimming shortened V by 4 bases and J by 3 bases, and 18 bases separated the two germline ends. Germline CDR1 is WNHNN and CDR2 is SYGVQD (reference sequence). DNA for the CDR3: TGCGCCAGCAGTGTCCCATTACACGTAAAGGACACTGAAGCTTTCTTT. This codes for CASSVPLHVKDTEAFF.

The chain has TRBV20-1 and TRBJ2-5; D is undetermined. The CDR3 runs to 11 residues. The V and J ends lost 5 bases and 4 bases respectively, with 8 bases between them. Looked up from germline, CDR1 is DFQATT and CDR2 is SNEGSKA (reference sequence). CDR3 DNA: TGCAGTGCTGGAACATTAGAGACCCAGTACTTC. It encodes CSAGTLETQYF.

This clone was seen just once. This chain connects TRBV5-1 to TRBJ2-1, with 7 bases aligning to TRBD2. The CDR3 contains 15 residues. Trimming cost V 1 base and J 5 bases; bases outside gene matches: 6. Looked up from germline, CDR1 is SGHRS and CDR2 is YFSETQ. The CDR3 spells CASSLPSGAHNEQFF. CDR3 bases: TGCGCCAGCAGCTTGCCCAGCGGGGCCCACAATGAGCAGTTCTTC.